A selection of T cell receptor beta chains follows, all from one sample in a study of blood T cells in healthy people across ages. TCRdb re-called the 5' RACE reads with MiXCR, one entry per CDR3 protein. Here the sample spans 1.5 million to 2 million distinct CDR3 sequences, 28% being singletons. Specimen: blood. These TCRs come from a woman aged 30 to 39 in good health. CDR3s include the opening cysteine and the closing phenylalanine or tryptophan. D genes are given only for firm matches. Some rows mark clone size as missing; the rest say once, few, many or name a class of expanded clone.

abundance,v_gene,j_gene,d_gene,CDR3aa,CDR3nt
NA,TRBV27,TRBJ1-4,NA,CASSLWSGFEKLFF,TGTGCCAGCAGTTTATGGTCAGGGTTTGAAAAACTGTTTTTT
many,TRBV7-2,TRBJ2-7,NA,CASRKGGTGLYEQYF,TGTGCCAGCAGGAAGGGGGGGACAGGCCTCTACGAGCAGTACTTC
few,TRBV27,TRBJ1-2,NA,CASATPDRGVYTF,TGTGCCAGCGCCACACCCGACCGGGGCGTCTACACCTTC
once,TRBV6-1,TRBJ2-7,NA,CAGRLGIDEQYF,TGTGCCGGCAGACTAGGGATCGACGAGCAGTACTTC
few,TRBV5-1,TRBJ1-6,TRBD1,CASSSEGTGNSPLHF,TGCGCCAGCAGCTCGGAGGGGACAGGGAATTCACCCCTCCACTTT
NA,TRBV11-2,TRBJ2-4,TRBD2,CASSRGGLGVAKNIQYF,TGTGCCAGCAGCCGCGGGGGATTGGGGGTAGCCAAAAACATTCAGTACTTC
few,TRBV20-1,TRBJ2-3,TRBD2,CSAKASGYNTDTQYF,TGCAGTGCTAAGGCTAGCGGGTATAACACAGATACGCAGTATTTT
few,TRBV27,TRBJ2-7,TRBD1,CASSQTGEWVEQYF,TGTGCCAGCAGTCAGACAGGGGAGTGGGTCGAGCAGTACTTC
NA,TRBV4-3,TRBJ2-2,TRBD1,CASQGAKTGELFF,TGCGCCTCACAGGGGGCAAAGACCGGGGAGCTGTTTTTT
few,TRBV6-5,TRBJ1-1,NA,CASSPGSHREAFF,TGTGCCAGCAGTCCCGGCAGTCATAGGGAAGCTTTCTTT
NA,TRBV7-2,TRBJ2-2,NA,CASSPPRRYSENTGELFF,TGTGCCAGCAGCCCCCCTCGTCGGTATAGCGAGAACACCGGGGAGCTGTTTTTT
NA,TRBV5-1,TRBJ2-7,NA,CASSSSTGEQYF,TGCGCCAGCAGCTCCTCGACAGGCGAGCAGTACTTC
NA,TRBV5-1,TRBJ2-3,NA,CASSPRGAVKTDTQYF,TGCGCCAGCAGCCCTCGGGGGGCTGTGAAAACAGATACGCAGTATTTT
NA,TRBV6-5,TRBJ1-1,TRBD1,CASRRQGKGTEAFF,TGTGCCAGCAGAAGACAGGGGAAGGGCACTGAAGCTTTCTTT
many,TRBV28,TRBJ2-4,TRBD1,CASSLDWDRVGQTIQYF,TGTGCCAGCAGTTTAGACTGGGACAGGGTAGGGCAAACCATTCAGTACTTC
NA,TRBV5-5,TRBJ2-1,TRBD2,CASSKRLADYSYNEQFF,TGTGCCAGCAGTAAACGACTAGCCGATTACTCCTACAATGAGCAGTTCTTC
few,TRBV3-1,TRBJ2-3,NA,CASSQRTTRDTQYF,TGTGCCAGCAGCCAGAGGACCACCCGCGATACGCAGTATTTT
few,TRBV12-3/TRBV12-4,TRBJ2-5,NA,CASSNPPSGEETQYF,TGTGCCAGCAGTAACCCGCCGTCAGGGGAAGAGACCCAGTACTTC
NA,TRBV4-3,TRBJ2-5,NA,CASSQDTHEGETQYF,TGCGCCAGCAGCCAAGATACTCATGAGGGAGAGACCCAGTACTTC
NA,TRBV4-1,TRBJ2-7,TRBD1,CASSQTQGASSYEQYF,TGCGCCAGCAGCCAAACACAGGGGGCTAGCTCCTACGAGCAGTACTTC
NA,TRBV20-1,TRBJ2-3,TRBD2,CSARDHWAGGTDTQYF,TGCAGTGCTAGAGATCACTGGGCGGGGGGCACAGATACGCAGTATTTT
few,TRBV12-3/TRBV12-4,TRBJ2-3,NA,CASSFTVGTDTQYF,TGTGCCAGCAGTTTCACGGTGGGCACAGATACGCAGTATTTT
NA,TRBV7-2,TRBJ2-5,TRBD2,CASSLGTRSLETQYF,TGTGCCAGCAGCTTAGGGACTAGAAGTCTGGAGACCCAGTACTTC
many,TRBV4-2,TRBJ2-1,NA,CASSPRGTGRNEQFF,TGTGCCAGCAGCCCACGGGGAACAGGGAGGAATGAGCAGTTCTTC
few,TRBV7-8,TRBJ2-7,NA,CASSFKGAGYITYEQYF,TGTGCCAGCAGCTTTAAAGGGGCGGGGTATATCACCTACGAGCAGTACTTC
few,TRBV20-1,TRBJ1-4,NA,CSARLWGANEKLFF,TGCAGTGCCCGCCTGTGGGGGGCTAATGAAAAACTGTTTTTT
once,TRBV4-1,TRBJ2-1,NA,CASSPGLLSYNEQFF,TGCGCCAGCAGCCCGGGACTTCTATCCTACAATGAGCAGTTCTTC
few,TRBV5-1,TRBJ1-2,NA,CASSLSSSTGYTF,TGCGCCAGCAGCTTGTCTAGTAGCACAGGCTACACCTTC
NA,TRBV14,TRBJ2-1,TRBD2,CASTRAGGYNEQFF,TGTGCCAGCACTAGGGCGGGGGGCTACAATGAGCAGTTCTTC
NA,TRBV7-2,TRBJ1-1,NA,CASSYVQQTEAFF,TGTGCCAGCAGCTATGTACAGCAAACTGAAGCTTTCTTT
few,TRBV6-5,TRBJ2-7,TRBD1,CATTRTGFSEQYF,TGTGCCACTACCCGGACAGGGTTCTCCGAGCAGTACTTC
NA,TRBV29-1,TRBJ2-2,TRBD1,CNVTAGTGSAGELFF,TGCAACGTGACCGCCGGGACAGGGTCTGCCGGGGAGCTGTTTTTT